The 23 T cell receptor beta chains below come from one sample, sequenced in a study of T-cell reconstitution after alpha-beta-depleted transplantation in children. It was with unique molecular identifiers that the TCRbeta library was prepared. TCRdb called the PCR reads again in MiXCR, with one record for every CDR3 protein. The sample carries roughly 490,000 distinct CDR3 sequences, over 10% recorded once. Sample: PBMCs, mostly from graft donor cells, taken 180 days after TCRalphabeta/CD19-depleted stem cell transplant. All receptors come from a female patient younger than 10 who had a stem cell transplant for aplastic anemia, so the T cells may come from the graft donor.

This clonotype was detected a few times. This chain links TRBV28 with TRBJ1-4, with D unclear. This CDR3 spans 13 amino acids. Germline-derived CDR1 and CDR2 are MDHEN and SYDVKM. V was shortened by 2 bases and J by 3 bases, with 4 bases between the two germline ends. The CDR3 sequence is CASSLGANEKLFF. In DNA form, the CDR3 reads TGTGCCAGCAGTTTAGGGGCTAATGAAAAACTGTTTTTT.

This clonotype was observed a handful of times. This chain uses TRBV7-3 with TRBJ2-7; TRBD2 matches 11 bases. This CDR3 spans 14 amino acids. In germline, CDR1 is SGHTA, CDR2 FQGTGA. The J segment lost 3 bases and the V segment lost 5 bases, leaving 3 bases of the junction unmatched. The CDR3 DNA reads TGTGCCAGCAGCGAGGGACTAGCGGACTACGAGCAGTACTTC. The encoded protein is CASSEGLADYEQYF.

This clonotype has a handful of counts. The rearrangement joins TRBV9 to TRBJ1-3; the D is unclear. Looked up from germline, CDR1 is SGDLS and CDR2 is YYNGEE. The germline V and J ends were trimmed by 3 bases and 3 bases, with 10 bases remaining between them. The CDR3 runs to 14 residues. In DNA, the CDR3 is TGTGCCAGCAGCGATCGGGAGGATGGAAACACCATATATTTT. It codes for CASSDREDGNTIYF.

The V gene is TRBV20-1, the J gene TRBJ2-2; D not certain. Germline V gives CDR1 DFQATT, CDR2 SNEGSKA (reference sequence). V shed 0 bases and J shed 3 bases, with 17 bases lying between them. This CDR3 is 17 amino acids long. The CDR3: CSARERAFLRDTGELFF. CDR3 nucleotides: TGCAGTGCTAGAGAAAGAGCGTTTCTCCGGGACACCGGGGAGCTGTTTTTT.

This chain joins TRBV25-1 and TRBJ2-2; unclear D gene. CDR1 is MGHDK, CDR2 SYGVNS, per germline. V lost 1 base, J lost 1 base, and 10 bases lay in between. This CDR3 is 16 amino acids long. CDR3 in DNA: TGTGCCAGCAGTGAATTGATGGGAAAGAACACCGGGGAGCTGTTTTTT. Its protein is CASSELMGKNTGELFF.

In the case of this clonotype: Mismatch with germline at one junction end may stem from a read error. This rearrangement joins TRBV12-3 or TRBV12-4 to TRBJ1-2; unclear D gene. This CDR3 is 13 amino acids long. The CDR3 loop is CASSPAEKHGCTF. The CDR3 DNA reads as TGTGCCAGCAGCCCAGCCGAGAAACATGGCTGCACCTTC.

This clonotype was picked up a small number of times. CDR3 protein: CASSPGDGRYSNQPQHF. Here the CDR3 DNA reads TGTGCCAGCAGCCCCGGGGACGGTCGGTATAGCAATCAGCCCCAGCATTTT. This chain connects TRBV7-9 to TRBJ1-5; the D gene is possibly TRBD1 (5 bases). Germline CDR1 SEHNR, CDR2 FQNEAQ (reference sequence). The CDR3 length is 17 residues. The V end was cut by 5 bases, the J end by 0 bases, with 17 bases between.

This clonotype was recorded many times. The genes are TRBV29-1 and TRBJ2-3; D might be TRBD1 (6 bases). This CDR3 has 13 residues. The V gene lost 7 bases and the J gene lost 4 bases, with 15 bases spanning the gap. Germline V gives CDR1 SQVTM, CDR2 ANQGSEA. CDR3 protein: CSATGTLPDTQYF. CDR3 DNA sequence: TGCAGCGCTACAGGGACATTGCCAGATACGCAGTATTTT.

The sample holds many counts of this clonotype. The J gene is TRBJ2-1, the V gene TRBV4-3; D unresolved. Germline CDR1 and CDR2: LGHNA and YSLEER. The CDR3 loop spans 16 amino acids. The V end was cut by 1 base, the J end by 5 bases, with 15 bases between. CDR3 coding DNA: TGCGCCAGCAGCCAAGGTGGGCAATTCTCGAACAATGAGCAGTTCTTC. This codes for CASSQGGQFSNNEQFF.

This clonotype was picked up a small number of times. This chain joins TRBV7-9 and TRBJ2-1; D not resolved. CDR1 is SEHNR and CDR2 is FQNEAQ in the germline V gene (reference sequence). The V end was cut by 1 base, the J end by 0 bases, with 10 bases between. This CDR3 is built from 16 residues. The CDR3 sequence: CASSLGSASSYNEQFF. The CDR3 DNA sequence: TGTGCCAGCAGCTTAGGGTCGGCCAGCTCCTACAATGAGCAGTTCTTC.

The V and J genes are TRBV7-2 and TRBJ1-3; TRBD1 matches 9 bases. This CDR3 has 17 residues. V lost 5 bases to trimming and J lost 3 bases; unmatched junction nucleotides: 11. CDR1 SGHTA and CDR2 FQGNSA come from the germline V gene. The CDR3 loop reads CASSRLDRGTFGNTIYF. As DNA, the CDR3 is TGTGCCAGCAGCCGACTTGACAGGGGGACCTTTGGAAACACCATATATTTT.

This clonotype was counted many times. The chain has TRBV12-3 or TRBV12-4 and TRBJ2-7, with D perhaps TRBD1 or TRBD2 (6 bases each). Trimming pared 0 bases from V and 1 base from J, leaving 10 bases between. The CDR3 has 15 amino acids. The CDR3 spells CASSLAGGASYEQYF. CDR3 bases: TGTGCCAGCAGTTTAGCCGGGGGCGCGTCCTACGAGCAGTACTTC.

This clonotype appeared a few times. The rearrangement uses TRBV10-3 and TRBJ2-7; D unclear. The CDR3 runs to 14 residues. Per germline, CDR1 ENHRY and CDR2 SYGVKD. Trimming removed 0 bases at V and 0 bases at J, with 6 bases between. The CDR3 sequence is CAISESTGSYEQYV. The DNA of the CDR3 is TGTGCCATCAGTGAGTCGACGGGCTCCTACGAGCAGTACGTC.

In its sample, this clonotype was seen a few times. The chain recombines TRBV7-8 with TRBJ1-2; D perhaps matches TRBD1 (6 bases). Germline V gene sequence: CDR1 SGHVS, CDR2 FQNEAQ. This CDR3 contains 16 residues. Deletions cut 5 bases from V and 2 bases from J, with 18 bases between. CDR3 region: CASSPRTADRNYGYTF. CDR3 DNA sequence: TGTGCCAGCAGCCCGCGGACAGCTGATCGGAACTATGGCTACACCTTC. Full variable domain (remainder filled in from reference TRBV7-8 and TRBJ1-2): GAGVSQSPRYKVAKRGQDVALRCDPISGHVSLFWYQQALGQGPEFLTYFQNEAQLDKSGLPSDRFFAERPEGSVSTLKIQRTQQEDSAVYLCASSPRTADRNYGYTFGSGTRLTVV.

The V gene is TRBV4-3, the J gene TRBJ1-5, with D perhaps matching TRBD1 (6 bases). The germline V gene encodes CDR1 LGHNA and CDR2 YSLEER. The CDR3 totals 13 residues. V lost 2 bases and J 4 bases, leaving 6 bases between the germline ends. The CDR3 reads CASSQQGNQPQHF. The CDR3 bases are TGCGCCAGCAGCCAACAGGGGAATCAGCCCCAGCATTTT.

This clonotype was counted ten times or more. The V gene is TRBV12-3 or TRBV12-4, the J gene TRBJ2-7; D is possibly TRBD2 (6 bases). The ends were cut back, 3 bases at V and 3 bases at J, with 12 bases in the middle. This CDR3 contains 14 residues. CDR3 in amino acids: CASSLGRGVYEQYV. CDR3 in DNA: TGTGCCAGCAGTTTGGGGCGGGGAGTCTACGAGCAGTACGTC.

This clonotype was seen more than once but under ten times. V is TRBV5-5 and J is TRBJ2-7, with 7 bases aligning to TRBD1. The CDR3 is 13 residues long. The junction had 5 bases not matched to a gene; V was cut back by 2 bases and J by 6 bases. The V gene's germline CDR1 is SGHKS and CDR2 YYEKEE (reference sequence). The CDR3: CASSLQTGFEQYV. In DNA, the CDR3 is TGTGCCAGCAGCTTACAGACAGGGTTCGAGCAGTACGTC.

This clonotype has at least ten counts. The gene calls are TRBV7-2 and TRBJ2-3, with D possibly being TRBD1 (7 bases). The CDR3 is 19 residues long. V was cut by 2 bases and J by 2 bases, with 23 bases left in between. The germline CDR1 and CDR2 sequences are SGHTA and FQGNSA. CDR3 DNA: TGTGCCAGCAGCTTATCGTTTTCGTTATGGAGGGGGCACACAGATACGCAGTATTTT. Its protein product is CASSLSFSLWRGHTDTQYF.

This clonotype was seen more than once but under ten times. The chain links TRBV28 to TRBJ1-2; 10 bases line up with TRBD1. Unmatched junction bases numbered 10, after V lost 6 bases and J lost 6 bases. This CDR3 has 15 residues. Looked up from germline, CDR1 is MDHEN and CDR2 is SYDVKM. CDR3 coding DNA: TGTGCCAGCAGGATCAGACAGGGGGCGAGGAATGGCTACACCTTC. Translation: CASRIRQGARNGYTF.

The chain links TRBV20-1 to TRBJ1-4; the D is unclear. The CDR3 sequence is 15 residues long. V lost 0 bases to trimming and J lost 6 bases, with 14 bases between them. Germline V gene sequence: CDR1 DFQATT, CDR2 SNEGSKA (reference sequence). CDR3 sequence (DNA): TGCAGTGCTAGAGATCGGCGGGTGAGGGATGAAAAACTGTTTTTT. Encoded protein: CSARDRRVRDEKLFF.

This clonotype was detected ten times or more. The CDR3 coding sequence is TGCAGTGCTCCTGGTCCGAATGAGCAGTTCTTC. Protein: CSAPGPNEQFF. The chain joins TRBV20-1 to TRBJ2-1; D uncertain. This CDR3 region has 11 residues. V was shortened by 5 bases and J by 7 bases, with 9 bases between the two germline ends. Germline V CDR1 and CDR2: DFQATT, SNEGSKA (reference sequence).

The J gene is TRBJ2-7, the V gene TRBV5-1, with unresolved D. V was clipped by 5 bases and J by 2 bases, with 8 bases between them. Germline CDR1 SGHRS, CDR2 YFSETQ. This CDR3 is 12 amino acids long. CDR3 nucleotide sequence: TGCGCCAGCAGATGGGATACCTACGAGCAGTACTTC. It yields the protein CASRWDTYEQYF.

This clonotype appeared a few times. The chain carries TRBV6-2 or TRBV6-3 and TRBJ2-2; 9 bases are a match to TRBD2. CDR1 and CDR2 (germline): MNHEY, SVGEGT. The CDR3 is made up of 16 amino acids. The V gene end was trimmed by 5 bases and the J gene end by 1 base; junction bases not matched to a gene: 5. In DNA form, the CDR3 reads TGTGCCAGCAGTCCCAGCGGGAGGCGGAACACCGGGGAGCTGTTTTTT. Translating it yields CASSPSGRRNTGELFF.